Below are 8 T cell receptor beta chains sequenced from a single sample in a study of blood T cells in healthy people across ages. Alongside a J-beta primer mix, a sample-barcoded 5' primer served in a second PCR lasting 7 to 11 cycles. TCRdb redid the calling of the 5' RACE reads with MiXCR, one entry per CDR3 protein. The profile shows 1,300,000 or so distinct CDR3 sequences, around 59% of them singletons. Input material: blood. These receptors originate from a man younger than 35 in good health.

This chain joins TRBV5-1 and TRBJ2-1; 10 bases are a match to TRBD2. With 4 bases clipped from V and 4 bases from J, the junction kept 8 bases outside the gene matches. The V gene's germline CDR1 is SGHRS and CDR2 YFSETQ. This CDR3 region has 16 residues. CDR3 DNA sequence: TGCGCCAGCAGCACCATGACTAGCGGGTATTACAATGAGCAGTTCTTC. Its translation: CASSTMTSGYYNEQFF. Combining the CDR3 with reference TRBV5-1 and TRBJ2-1 gives the whole variable domain KAGVTQTPRYLIKTRGQQVTLSCSPISGHRSVSWYQQTPGQGLQFLFEYFSETQRNKGNFPGRFSGRQFSNSRSEMNVSTLELGDSALYLCASSTMTSGYYNEQFFGPGTRLTVL.

The chain combines TRBV6-6 with TRBJ2-1; 8 bases line up with TRBD1. Looked up from germline, CDR1 is MNHNY and CDR2 is SVGAGI (reference sequence). There are 16 residues in the CDR3. Trimming removed 6 bases from V and 2 bases from J; junction bases left unmatched: 9. CDR3 loop: CASRPPTGGTYNEQFF. CDR3 DNA sequence: TGTGCCAGCAGACCGCCCACAGGGGGGACCTACAATGAGCAGTTCTTC.

The chain links TRBV6-6 to TRBJ2-1, with TRBD1 matching 7 bases. Germline values: CDR1 MNHNY, CDR2 SVGAGI (reference sequence). V shed 5 bases, J shed 1 base, and the junction held 5 bases outside the gene matches. The CDR3 consists of 15 residues. The CDR3 region is CASSKRQGSYNEQFF. In nucleotides, the CDR3 is TGTGCCAGCAGTAAACGACAGGGTTCCTACAATGAGCAGTTCTTC.

This clonotype has only a few counts. This chain joins TRBV18 and TRBJ1-2, with D unresolved. The CDR3 is made up of 16 amino acids. CDR1 and CDR2 from the germline V gene are KGHSH and LQKENI. Between the trimmed V and J ends, which lost 2 bases and 6 bases, there was a span of 19 bases. The chain's CDR3 is CASSPRRGPPGDGYTF. CDR3 DNA sequence: TGTGCCAGCTCACCAAGGCGAGGACCACCGGGAGATGGCTACACCTTC.

This clonotype was counted once. This chain links TRBV10-3 with TRBJ2-3, with D unresolved. The CDR3 extends over 12 amino acids. V lost 3 bases and J lost 5, with 6 bases in between. From germline, CDR1 is ENHRY and CDR2 SYGVKD. CDR3 protein: CAISDWGDTQYF. CDR3 DNA: TGTGCCATCAGTGACTGGGGAGATACGCAGTATTTT.

V usage is TRBV20-1 and J usage is TRBJ2-3; D not resolved. Germline assignment: CDR1 DFQATT and CDR2 SNEGSKA (reference sequence). The CDR3 loop spans 12 amino acids. V was clipped by 5 bases and J by 5 bases, with 11 bases between them. The CDR3, as DNA: TGCAGTGCTTTCGCCCCTGGAGATACGCAGTATTTT. Its protein product is CSAFAPGDTQYF.

V is TRBV7-2 and J is TRBJ2-7; TRBD2 aligns across 7 bases. This CDR3 has 15 residues. Germline trimming cut 5 bases from V and 3 bases from J; bases unmatched to any gene: 10. Germline CDR1 SGHTA, CDR2 FQGNSA. CDR3 amino acids: CASSPPRGEGYEQYF. The DNA of the CDR3 is TGTGCCAGCAGCCCCCCGCGCGGGGAGGGCTACGAGCAGTACTTC. The full variable domain, completed using reference TRBV7-2 and TRBJ2-7, is GAGVSQSPSNKVTEKGKDVELRCDPISGHTALYWYRQSLGQGLEFLIYFQGNSAPDKSGLPSDRFSAERTGGSVSTLTIQRTQQEDSAVYLCASSPPRGEGYEQYFGPGTRLTVT.

In this sample, this clonotype turned up a few times. This chain connects TRBV28 to TRBJ2-7; 7 bases line up with TRBD1. The CDR3 length is 15 residues. The V segment lost 5 bases and the J segment 2 bases; nucleotides outside the gene matches: 9. CDR1 is MDHEN, CDR2 SYDVKM, per germline. The CDR3 nucleotides read TGTGCCAGCAGTCCCCCGGGACAGAGAACCTACGAGCAGTACTTC. This translates into CASSPPGQRTYEQYF.